The rows below give T cell receptor beta chains drawn from one sample of a study of blood T cells in healthy people across ages. TCRdb recomputed calls from the 5' RACE reads with MiXCR, one row per CDR3 protein. The sample yields fewer than 900,000 distinct CDR3 sequences, around 49% seen once. The sample comprised blood. These receptors originate from a woman in her sixties in good health. Both conserved end residues are part of each CDR3. A D gene is named only where the DNA matches it firmly.

D gene	V gene	CDR3 protein
TRBD1	TRBV6-5	CASSYRTGDQPQHF
TRBD2	TRBV12-3/TRBV12-4	CASSLGGGLESYEQYF
NA	TRBV29-1	CSVQRGSREAGYTF
TRBD2	TRBV29-1	CSVDLAGVADTQYF
NA	TRBV5-1	CASSLDQGSGANVLTF
NA	TRBV20-1	CSTTGPPYEQYF
NA	TRBV7-2	CASSLVRENQPQHF
NA	TRBV6-6	CASSYTGRNNEQFF
TRBD2	TRBV14	CASSQGTSWSSYEQYF
TRBD1	TRBV7-2	CASSRGDRGQYGYTF